This entry lists 29 T cell receptor beta chains sequenced from one sample in a study of blood T cell repertoires in COVID-19. Libraries were prepared by immunoSEQ multiplex PCR; TCRdb keeps only in-frame clonotypes and omits some of them. The sample shows roughly 200,000 clones, 85% to 90% of them seen only once. Sequenced: PBMCs or T cells enriched from blood (not recorded which). These receptors were collected from a man in his forties who had recovered from COVID-19.

The CDR3 DNA is TGTGCCAGCAGTTCCACAGGGGGCCTAAACTATGGCTACACCTTC. The encoded protein is CASSSTGGLNYGYTF. This chain uses TRBV28 with TRBJ1-2; TRBD1 matches at 9 bases. Germline V gene lookup returns CDR1 MDHEN and CDR2 SYDVKM. The CDR3 totals 15 residues. The V gene end was trimmed by 4 bases and the J gene end by 2 bases; junction bases not matched to a gene: 5.

The J gene is TRBJ1-2, the V gene TRBV5-6; 7 bases are a match to TRBD1. In germline, CDR1 is SGHDT, CDR2 YYEEEE. Germline trimming cut 0 bases from V and 5 bases from J; bases unmatched to any gene: 7. This CDR3 has 15 residues. CDR3 sequence: CASSLAGTDLYGYTF. The CDR3 DNA reads as TGTGCCAGCAGCTTGGCCGGGACAGACTTATATGGCTACACCTTC.

The CDR3 DNA reads TGTGCCAGCAGCCCCCGCCCTCTAGCGAGAGTAGAGACCCAGTACTTC. This codes for CASSPRPLARVETQYF. The J gene is TRBJ2-5, the V gene TRBV7-9; D is perhaps TRBD2 (6 bases). Trimming left V 5 bases short and J 4 bases short, with 20 bases between. Germline V gene lookup returns CDR1 SEHNR and CDR2 FQNEAQ (reference sequence). CDR3 length equals 16 residues.

This sequence joins TRBV9 and TRBJ1-3, with TRBD1 as a possible D gene (5 bases). Germline V lookup: CDR1 SGDLS, CDR2 YYNGEE. The CDR3 covers 16 residues. V dropped 0 bases and J dropped 0 bases, with 10 bases sitting between them. Written as DNA, the CDR3 is TGTGCCAGCAGCGTAGGCGGGGCCATCTCTGGAAACACCATATATTTT. It translates to CASSVGGAISGNTIYF.

The genes are TRBV7-9 and TRBJ2-3; 8 bases line up with TRBD2. V dropped 5 bases and J dropped 0; count of bases not matched to a gene: 4. The CDR3 is 15 amino acids. The V gene's germline CDR1 is SEHNR and CDR2 FQNEAQ (reference sequence). The CDR3 loop reads CASSDGLASTDTQYF. CDR3 nucleotides: TGTGCCAGCAGCGACGGACTAGCTAGCACAGATACGCAGTATTTT. Based on the CDR3 plus reference TRBV7-9 and TRBJ2-3, the full variable domain is DTGVSQNPRHKITKRGQNVTFRCDPISEHNRLYWYRQTLGQGPEFLTYFQNEAQLEKSRLLSDRFSAERPKGSFSTLEIQRTEQGDSAMYLCASSDGLASTDTQYFGPGTRLTVL.

The rearrangement joins TRBV6-1 to TRBJ1-1; D is possibly TRBD1 (5 bases). CDR1 MNHNS and CDR2 SASEGT come from the germline V gene. The length of the CDR3 is 13 residues. V lost 2 bases and J 10 bases, leaving 14 bases between the germline ends. The CDR3 spells CASSENQVGVAFF. CDR3 nucleotide sequence: TGTGCCAGCAGTGAAAATCAGGTAGGGGTAGCTTTCTTT.

The rearrangement links TRBV3-1 (or the pseudogene TRBV3-2) to TRBJ1-2, with D perhaps matching TRBD1 (5 bases). V dropped 2 bases and J dropped 8 bases, with 18 bases sitting between them. The CDR3 has 15 amino acids. Germline V CDR1 and CDR2: LGHDT, YNNKEL (reference sequence). CDR3 in amino acids: CASSQTRQREVGYTF. DNA for the CDR3: TGTGCCAGCAGCCAAACAAGACAGAGGGAGGTCGGCTACACCTTC.

The CDR3 sequence: CASGGRRDRENTEAFF. CDR3 nucleotide sequence: TGTGCCAGCGGGGGACGCAGGGACAGGGAAAACACTGAAGCTTTCTTT. The chain is built from TRBV25-1 and TRBJ1-1, with 9 nucleotides matching TRBD1. From germline, CDR1 is MGHDK and CDR2 SYGVNS. The CDR3 is made up of 16 amino acids. The trim removed 8 bases at V and 2 bases at J, leaving 12 bases unmatched.

CDR3 coding DNA: TGCGCCAGCAGCCTCCAATCATCAGGGAACACTGAAGCTTTCTTT. This sequence encodes CASSLQSSGNTEAFF. The chain employs TRBV5-1 and TRBJ1-1; the D is unclear. The CDR3 has 15 amino acids. CDR1 and CDR2 (germline): SGHRS, YFSETQ. Trimming removed 4 bases from V and 1 base from J, with 14 bases in between.

The chain employs TRBV18 and TRBJ2-5, with 10 nucleotides matching TRBD2. The CDR3 consists of 18 residues. CDR1 is KGHSH and CDR2 is LQKENI in the germline V gene. J lost 5 bases, V lost 0 bases, and 12 bases had no gene match. CDR3 in amino acids: CASSPPVLSGGLEETQYF. The CDR3 coding sequence is TGTGCCAGCTCACCACCGGTTCTTAGCGGGGGGCTCGAGGAGACCCAGTACTTC.

The J gene is TRBJ1-6, the V gene TRBV6-4, with D hard to call. Looked up from germline, CDR1 is MRHNA and CDR2 is SNTAGT. The CDR3 covers 14 residues. The CDR3 DNA reads as TGTGCTGGGAGCGGGCCTCCACCGGGTTCACCCCTCCACTTT. It yields the protein CAGSGPPPGSPLHF.

J is TRBJ1-6 and V is TRBV19; D remains unclear. The CDR3 length is 13 residues. The V end was cut by 7 bases, the J end by 8 bases, with 12 bases between. Germline lookup yields CDR1 LNHDA and CDR2 SQIVND (reference sequence). The CDR3 is CASNPRRDSPLHF. The DNA for the CDR3 is TGTGCCAGTAATCCCCGCCGGGATTCACCCCTCCACTTT.

The V and J genes are TRBV25-1 and TRBJ1-2; 7 positions match TRBD1. J lost 6 bases, V lost 4 bases, and 8 bases had no gene match. Germline CDR1 MGHDK, CDR2 SYGVNS. The CDR3 contains 14 residues. For the CDR3, the DNA is TGTGCCAGCAGTGGACAGGGAACCTTCAATGGCTACACCTTC. It codes for CASSGQGTFNGYTF.

J is TRBJ2-1 and V is TRBV5-1; D possibly corresponds to TRBD1 (6 bases). CDR1 and CDR2 (germline): SGHRS, YFSETQ. The CDR3 sequence is 16 residues long. Trimming left V 4 bases short and J 1 base short, with 15 bases between. Here the CDR3 reads CASSPGADPSYNEQFF. The CDR3, as DNA: TGCGCCAGCAGCCCAGGGGCCGACCCTTCCTACAATGAGCAGTTCTTC.

The chain employs TRBV20-1 and TRBJ2-3; D remains ambiguous. The CDR3 spans 12 residues. Trimming took off 6 bases at V and 6 bases at J, with 13 bases between the two ends. Germline CDR1 DFQATT, CDR2 SNEGSKA (reference sequence). CDR3 DNA: TGCAGTGCCAGTAAAGAAGCTGATACGCAGTATTTT. This sequence encodes CSASKEADTQYF.

This chain links TRBV6-5 with TRBJ1-1; TRBD1 matches at 8 bases. Trimming removed 0 bases from V and 1 base from J; junction bases left unmatched: 1. The CDR3 runs 15 residues. From germline, CDR1 is MNHEY and CDR2 SVGAGI. The CDR3 reads CASSYSGTGNTEAFF. The CDR3 DNA reads TGTGCCAGCAGTTACTCCGGGACAGGGAACACTGAAGCTTTCTTT.

The table lists this clone with a few counts. V gene TRBV19 combines with J gene TRBJ1-1, with D perhaps TRBD1 (5 bases). Looked up from germline, CDR1 is LNHDA and CDR2 is SQIVND (reference sequence). Trimming removed 4 bases at V and 3 bases at J, with 15 bases between. The CDR3 has 15 amino acids. This CDR3 reads CASSNFGGGDTEAFF. The CDR3 nucleotides read TGTGCCAGTAGTAACTTTGGTGGAGGGGACACTGAAGCTTTCTTT.

This clone was counted a few times. The chain uses TRBV20-1 and TRBJ1-6; D is ambiguous. The CDR3 runs 16 residues. From germline, CDR1 is DFQATT and CDR2 SNEGSKA (reference sequence). V was shortened by 3 bases and J by 5 bases, with 17 bases between the two germline ends. CDR3 nucleotide sequence: TGCAGTGCTAGTGGGGATGGGAGCCACAATAATTCACCCCTCCACTTT. It is translated as CSASGDGSHNNSPLHF.

This clone rates as medium-sized. The chain links TRBV28 to TRBJ2-1, with D perhaps TRBD1 (6 bases). Trimming cost V 5 bases and J 0 bases, with 8 bases left between them. The CDR3 sequence is 14 residues long. Germline loops: CDR1 MDHEN, CDR2 SYDVKM. CDR3 in amino acids: CASSQGSSYNEQFF. CDR3 nucleotides: TGTGCCAGCAGTCAGGGGAGCTCCTACAATGAGCAGTTCTTC.

The V and J genes are TRBV28 and TRBJ1-2, with no clear D. Germline values: CDR1 MDHEN, CDR2 SYDVKM. V lost 1 base and J lost 4, with 7 bases in between. This CDR3 contains 13 residues. CDR3 nucleotides: TGTGCCAGCAGTTTATTAGCATTCTATGGCTACACCTTC. Translated, it gives CASSLLAFYGYTF.

The chain links TRBV7-8 to TRBJ1-2; 7 nucleotides agree with TRBD1. The CDR3 runs 15 residues. The germline CDR1 and CDR2 sequences are SGHVS and FQNEAQ. With V trimmed by 5 bases and J by 0 bases, 6 bases remained unmatched. CDR3 in amino acids: CASSRGGDPNYGYTF. Written as DNA, the CDR3 is TGTGCCAGCAGCAGAGGGGGCGACCCTAACTATGGCTACACCTTC.

CDR3 bases: TGTGCCAGTAGTATAGTGTCAGGGGCTGGAAACACCATATATTTT. Translating it yields CASSIVSGAGNTIYF. The rearrangement uses TRBV19 and TRBJ1-3; a possible D gene is TRBD1 (6 bases). V was cut by 1 base and J by 2 bases, with 9 bases left in between. The CDR3 runs to 15 residues. Germline V CDR1 and CDR2: LNHDA, SQIVND (reference sequence).

The rearrangement joins TRBV20-1 to TRBJ1-5; unclear D gene. From germline, CDR1 is DFQATT and CDR2 SNEGSKA (reference sequence). The CDR3 loop spans 12 amino acids. V was trimmed by 3 bases and J by 4 bases, leaving 7 bases between them. Here the CDR3 DNA reads TGCAGTGCTAGTCGGGGAAATCAGCCCCAGCATTTT. Translating gives CSASRGNQPQHF.

The chain is built from TRBV30 and TRBJ1-6; TRBD1 might be the D (5 bases). CDR3 length: 13 residues. Germline V gene data show CDR1 as GTSNPN and CDR2 as SVGIG (reference sequence). The V end was cut by 4 bases, the J end by 8 bases, with 12 bases between. The CDR3, as DNA: TGTGCCTGGACCCTGCGGGGGTATTCACCCCTCCACTTT. Its protein is CAWTLRGYSPLHF.

The rearrangement links TRBV6-2 or TRBV6-3 to TRBJ1-5, with no clear D. CDR1 MNHEY and CDR2 SVGEGT come from the germline V gene. This CDR3 comprises 11 residues. Trimming took off 4 bases at V and 6 bases at J, with 4 bases between the two ends. The CDR3 spells CASSSGQPQHF. The CDR3 DNA reads as TGTGCCAGCAGTTCAGGTCAGCCCCAGCATTTT.

The chain has TRBV10-3 and TRBJ2-3, with D perhaps TRBD2 (5 bases). V lost 7 bases to trimming and J lost 3 bases, with 14 bases between them. The CDR3 covers 14 residues. Germline lookup yields CDR1 ENHRY and CDR2 SYGVKD. The CDR3, as DNA: TGTGCCATCAAACCGGGGAGCATGACAGATACGCAGTATTTT. This codes for CAIKPGSMTDTQYF.

This chain joins TRBV6-5 and TRBJ1-1; 7 positions agree with TRBD1. The J segment lost 2 bases and the V segment lost 0 bases, leaving 6 bases of the junction unmatched. The germline V gene encodes CDR1 MNHEY and CDR2 SVGAGI. The CDR3 extends over 16 amino acids. The CDR3 is CASSYSIGTDNTEAFF. CDR3 DNA: TGTGCCAGCAGTTACTCGATCGGGACAGATAACACTGAAGCTTTCTTT.

The chain carries TRBV13 and TRBJ2-1; the match to TRBD1 covers 9 bases. CDR1 is PRHDT, CDR2 FYEKMQ, per germline (reference sequence). With V trimmed by 1 base and J by 9 bases, 4 bases remained unmatched. This CDR3 has 14 amino acids. CDR3 region: CASSLVDRGAEQFF. CDR3 DNA sequence: TGTGCCAGCAGCTTAGTGGACAGGGGAGCTGAGCAGTTCTTC.

This chain links TRBV13 with TRBJ2-7; 10 nucleotides match TRBD1. The CDR3 contains 14 residues. The ends lost 5 bases at V and 2 bases at J; junction bases unmatched: 3. CDR1 PRHDT and CDR2 FYEKMQ come from the germline V gene (reference sequence). CDR3 in amino acids: CASSPGTGAYEQYF. The CDR3 coding sequence is TGTGCCAGCAGCCCAGGGACAGGGGCCTACGAGCAGTACTTC.